The 6 T cell receptor beta chains below come from one sample, sequenced in a study of blood T cell repertoires in COVID-19. Only in-frame clones appear in the TCRdb table, and some are missing; sequencing was by immunoSEQ multiplex PCR. The profile shows 250,000 to 300,000 clones, approximately 90% of them singletons. The sample was PBMCs or T cells enriched from blood (not recorded which). The source is a woman aged 30 to 39 who had recovered from COVID-19.

The V gene is TRBV6-5, the J gene TRBJ2-7; D is ambiguous. Germline V gives CDR1 MNHEY, CDR2 SVGAGI. The V end lost 0 bases, the J end lost 0 bases, and 12 bases lay between the germline ends. The CDR3 runs 16 residues. The CDR3 spells CASSYSISRYSYEQYF. CDR3 nucleotides: TGTGCCAGCAGTTACTCGATTTCCAGGTACTCCTACGAGCAGTACTTC.

The rearrangement joins TRBV30 to TRBJ2-4; 9 bases match TRBD1. CDR1 is GTSNPN and CDR2 is SVGIG in the germline V gene (reference sequence). CDR3 length equals 11 residues. V shed 5 bases, J shed 8 bases, and the junction held 1 base outside the gene matches. The CDR3 loop is CAWGTGYIQYF. The CDR3 bases are TGTGCCTGGGGGACAGGGTACATTCAGTACTTC.

This clone was recorded only once. The chain joins TRBV3-1 (or the pseudogene TRBV3-2) to TRBJ2-1, with 8 nucleotides matching TRBD1. This CDR3 is built from 14 residues. The V segment lost 1 base and the J segment 7 bases; nucleotides outside the gene matches: 3. CDR1 is LGHDT, CDR2 YNNKEL, per germline (reference sequence). DNA of the CDR3: TGTGCCAGCAGCCAAGTGGACAGGGAGAATGAGCAGTTCTTC. Translation: CASSQVDRENEQFF.

V is TRBV4-3 and J is TRBJ2-7; TRBD1 is a possible D gene (5 bases). The V gene's germline CDR1 is LGHNA and CDR2 YSLEER. The CDR3 consists of 15 residues. V was trimmed by 1 base and J by 3 bases, leaving 13 bases between them. The CDR3 region is CASSQGRVQGYEQYF. For the CDR3, the DNA is TGCGCCAGCAGCCAAGGACGGGTCCAGGGCTACGAGCAGTACTTC.

Here the CDR3 reads CASSQTAEEGNQPQHF. In nucleotides, the CDR3 is TGTGCCAGCAGCCAGACCGCCGAGGAGGGCAATCAGCCCCAGCATTTT. The chain links TRBV7-3 to TRBJ1-5; D call uncertain. CDR3 size: 16 residues. The germline CDR1 and CDR2 sequences are SGHTA and FQGTGA. The ends were cut back, 5 bases at V and 2 bases at J, with 16 bases in the middle. Using reference TRBV7-3 and TRBJ1-5 for the parts outside the CDR3, the full variable domain is GAGVSQTPSNKVTEKGKYVELRCDPISGHTALYWYRQSLGQGPEFLIYFQGTGAADDSGLPNDRFFAVRPEGSVSTLKIQRTERGDSAVYLCASSQTAEEGNQPQHFGDGTRLSIL.

The rearrangement joins TRBV27 to TRBJ2-5, with D possibly matching TRBD2 (6 bases). This CDR3 spans 14 amino acids. Per germline, CDR1 MNHEY and CDR2 SMNVEV (reference sequence). The V end lost 5 bases, the J end lost 5 bases, and 15 bases lay between the germline ends. In nucleotides, the CDR3 is TGTGCCAGCAGTCCCATCGCGGGAAGCGAGACCCAGTACTTC. Residues: CASSPIAGSETQYF.